This TCR beta chain is from a study of shared clonotypes between healthy human individuals. For this clone: Its antigen is unknown.

General observations from the study: Of the naive CD4 clonotypes, around 5.2% were shared across several donors.

CDR3 length equals 16 residues. Per germline, CDR1 MDHEN and CDR2 SYDVKM. V lost 8 bases and J lost 0, with 17 bases in between. Genomic DNA from each subset was divided evenly over several immunoSEQ plates. The table came from immunoSEQ multiplex PCR; TCRdb's copy has only in-frame clones and leaves some out. The sample includes 2,500,000 or so clones, 92% of them seen just once. The origin of this receptor is a young man in good health. Some clones in this sample may be carry-over from other donors' samples. The specimen was naive CD4+ T cells from PBMCs. Sample subset: CD45RA+ positively selected. V usage is TRBV28 and J usage is TRBJ2-1; weak D call: TRBD2 (5 bases). Written as DNA, the CDR3 is TGTGCCAGCCTTTCTCGTATAGCGAGCTCCTACAATGAGCAGTTCTTC. This codes for CASLSRIASSYNEQFF.